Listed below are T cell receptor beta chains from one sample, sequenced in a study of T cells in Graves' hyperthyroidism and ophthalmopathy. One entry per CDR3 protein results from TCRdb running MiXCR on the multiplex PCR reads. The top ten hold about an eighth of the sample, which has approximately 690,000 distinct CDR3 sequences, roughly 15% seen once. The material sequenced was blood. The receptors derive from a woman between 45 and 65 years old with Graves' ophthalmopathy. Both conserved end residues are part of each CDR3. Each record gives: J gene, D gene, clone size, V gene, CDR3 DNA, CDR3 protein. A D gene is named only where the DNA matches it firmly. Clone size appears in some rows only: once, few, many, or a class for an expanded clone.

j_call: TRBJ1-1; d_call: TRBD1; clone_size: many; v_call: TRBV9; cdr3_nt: TGTGCCAGCAGCGCGACAGGGGGCACGGAAGCTTTCTTT; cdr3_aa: CASSATGGTEAFF
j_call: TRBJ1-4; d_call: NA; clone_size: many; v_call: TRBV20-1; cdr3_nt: TGCAGTGCTAGAGATTTAGATAATGAAAAACTGTTTTTT; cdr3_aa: CSARDLDNEKLFF
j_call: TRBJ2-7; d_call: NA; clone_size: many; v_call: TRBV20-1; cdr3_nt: TGCAGTGCTAGAGAAGGGGGTTTAGCTAGCAACTATGTTTACGAGCAGTACTTC; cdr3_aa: CSAREGGLASNYVYEQYF
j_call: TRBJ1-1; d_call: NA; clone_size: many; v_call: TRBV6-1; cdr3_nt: TGTGCCAGCAAGGACAAGAACACTGAAGCTTTCTTT; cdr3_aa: CASKDKNTEAFF
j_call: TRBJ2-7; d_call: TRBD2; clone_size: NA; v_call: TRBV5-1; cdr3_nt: TGCGCCAGCAGCTCCCCGACTAGCGGGAGCCCTCGGGAGTACTTC; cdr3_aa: CASSSPTSGSPREYF
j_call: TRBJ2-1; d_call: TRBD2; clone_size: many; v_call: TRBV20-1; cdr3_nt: TGCAGTGCTAGGAAGACTAGCGGGAGTAGTGAGCAGTTCTTC; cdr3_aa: CSARKTSGSSEQFF
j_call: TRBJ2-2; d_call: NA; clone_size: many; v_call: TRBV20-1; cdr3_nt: TGCAGTGCTAGAGGAAGACCGAACACCGGGGAGCTGTTTTTT; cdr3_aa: CSARGRPNTGELFF
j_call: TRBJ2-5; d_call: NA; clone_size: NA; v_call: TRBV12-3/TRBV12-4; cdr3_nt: TGTGCCAGCAGACAGGGTGTAAAGACCCAGTACTTC; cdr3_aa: CASRQGVKTQYF
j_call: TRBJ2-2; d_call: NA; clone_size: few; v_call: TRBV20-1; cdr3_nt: TGCAGTGCTAGATGGGGGGGCAACACCGGGGAGCTGTTTTTT; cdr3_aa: CSARWGGNTGELFF
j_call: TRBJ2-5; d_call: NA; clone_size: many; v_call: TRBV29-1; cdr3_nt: TGCAGCGCCGGGGACCCTCAAGAGACCCAGTACTTC; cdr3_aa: CSAGDPQETQYF
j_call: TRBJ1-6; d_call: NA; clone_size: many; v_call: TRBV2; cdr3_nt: TGTGCCAGCAGCACGGACACTTCACCCCTCCACTTT; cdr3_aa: CASSTDTSPLHF
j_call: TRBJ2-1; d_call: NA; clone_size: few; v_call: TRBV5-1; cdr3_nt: TGCGCCAGCAGCTTGGCCAGGCGGGAACCGTACAATGAGCAGTTCTTC; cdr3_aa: CASSLARREPYNEQFF
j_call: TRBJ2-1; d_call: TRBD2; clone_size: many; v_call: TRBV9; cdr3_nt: TGTGCCAGCAGCGTCTCTAGCGGGGGGAAACGCACGGGTAATGAGCAGTTCTTC; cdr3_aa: CASSVSSGGKRTGNEQFF
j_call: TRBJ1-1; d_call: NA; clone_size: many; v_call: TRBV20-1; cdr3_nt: TGCAGTGCTACCGGGGACGGTCTCATGAACACTGAAGCTTTCTTT; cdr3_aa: CSATGDGLMNTEAFF
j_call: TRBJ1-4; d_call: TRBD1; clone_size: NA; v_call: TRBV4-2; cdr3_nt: TGTGCCAGCAGCCAGACGGCCGGGACAGGAACTTGGGTTGGTAAATCAGAAAAACTGTTTTTT; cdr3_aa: CASSQTAGTGTWVGKSEKLFF
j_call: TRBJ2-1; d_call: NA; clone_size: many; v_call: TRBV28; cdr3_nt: TGTGCCAGCACAGGTTTCAGGAATGAGCAGTTCTTC; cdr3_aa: CASTGFRNEQFF
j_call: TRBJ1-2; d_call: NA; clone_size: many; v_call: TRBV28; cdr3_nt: TGTGCCAGCAGTTTAATGCTCGGGGTATATGGCTACACCTTC; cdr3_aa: CASSLMLGVYGYTF
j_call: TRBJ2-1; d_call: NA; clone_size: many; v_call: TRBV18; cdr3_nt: TGTGCCAGCTCATCCAGGACTCATTCCTACAATGAGCAGTTCTTC; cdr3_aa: CASSSRTHSYNEQFF
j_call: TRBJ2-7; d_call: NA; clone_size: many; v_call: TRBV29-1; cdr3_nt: TGCAGCGTTGCGCGGGACTTAAGATCCTACGAGCAGTACTTC; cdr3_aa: CSVARDLRSYEQYF
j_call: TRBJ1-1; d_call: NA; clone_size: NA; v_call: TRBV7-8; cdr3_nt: TGTGCCAGCAACTTTAATCCTCAGAGAAACGAAGTAGTGAACACTGAAGCTTTCTTT; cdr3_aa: CASNFNPQRNEVVNTEAFF
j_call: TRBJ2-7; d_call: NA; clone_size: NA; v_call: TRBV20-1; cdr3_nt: TGCAGTGCTGGGGATTCAACCTACGAGCAGTACTTC; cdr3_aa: CSAGDSTYEQYF
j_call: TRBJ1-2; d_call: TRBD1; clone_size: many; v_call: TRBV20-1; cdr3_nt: TGCAGTGCTAGTGTGACAGGGTTTCTTGGCTACACCTTC; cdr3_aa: CSASVTGFLGYTF
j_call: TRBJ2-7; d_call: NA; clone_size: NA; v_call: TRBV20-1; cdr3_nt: TGCAGTACTAGAAAACCGGGAGTCCGGGAGCAGTACTTC; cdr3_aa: CSTRKPGVREQYF
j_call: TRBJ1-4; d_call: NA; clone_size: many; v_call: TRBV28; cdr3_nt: TGTGCCAGCAACGGGGGCAGGGGTAATGAAAAACTGTTTTTT; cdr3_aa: CASNGGRGNEKLFF
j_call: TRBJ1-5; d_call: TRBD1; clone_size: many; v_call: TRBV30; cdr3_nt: TGTGCCTGGAGTTTAGGACAGGGGTCCAATCAGCCCCAGCATTTT; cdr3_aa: CAWSLGQGSNQPQHF
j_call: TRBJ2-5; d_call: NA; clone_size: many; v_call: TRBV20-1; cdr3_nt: TGCAGTGCTAGAGATGGGGGTGGGGAGACCCAGTACTTC; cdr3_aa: CSARDGGGETQYF
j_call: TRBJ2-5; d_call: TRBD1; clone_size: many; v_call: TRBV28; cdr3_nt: TGTGCCAGCAGTTTTAAGGGGGCTTTCCAAGAGACCCAGTACTTC; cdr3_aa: CASSFKGAFQETQYF
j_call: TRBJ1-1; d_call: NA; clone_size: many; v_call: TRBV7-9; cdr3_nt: TGTGCCAGCAGCTTAGCGACAGCTATGAACACTGAAGCTTTCTTT; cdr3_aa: CASSLATAMNTEAFF
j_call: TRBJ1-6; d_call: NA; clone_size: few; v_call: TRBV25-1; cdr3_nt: TGTGCCAGCAGTGAATTCCGAGATAATTCACCCCTCCACTTT; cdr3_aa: CASSEFRDNSPLHF
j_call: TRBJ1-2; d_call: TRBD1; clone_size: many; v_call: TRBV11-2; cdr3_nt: TGTGCCAGCAGCGCTGGGACAGCTATATATGGCTACACCTTC; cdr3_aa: CASSAGTAIYGYTF
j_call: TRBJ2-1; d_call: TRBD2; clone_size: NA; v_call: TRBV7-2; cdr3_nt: TGTGCCAGCCAAAAGGGACTAGCGGGATACAATGAGCAGTTCTTC; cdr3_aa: CASQKGLAGYNEQFF
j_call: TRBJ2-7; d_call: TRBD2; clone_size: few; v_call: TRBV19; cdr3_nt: TGTGCCAGCTCTCTCGGATCGACTAGCGGGATCTACGAGCAGTACTTC; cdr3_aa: CASSLGSTSGIYEQYF
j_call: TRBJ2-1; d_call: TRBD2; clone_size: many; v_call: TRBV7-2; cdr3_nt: TGTGCCAGCAGCTTACGACTAGCGGGGGTTTCCTACAATGAGCAGTTCTTC; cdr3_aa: CASSLRLAGVSYNEQFF
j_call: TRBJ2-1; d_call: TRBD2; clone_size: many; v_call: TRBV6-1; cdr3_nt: TGTGCCAGCAGTAGAAGACCTAGCGGGAGAAGAAATGAGCAGTTCTTC; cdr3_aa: CASSRRPSGRRNEQFF
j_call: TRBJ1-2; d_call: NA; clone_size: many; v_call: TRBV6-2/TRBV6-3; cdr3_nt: TGTGCCAGCACCCTACCATATCCCGGGATAAACTATGGCTACACCTTC; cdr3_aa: CASTLPYPGINYGYTF
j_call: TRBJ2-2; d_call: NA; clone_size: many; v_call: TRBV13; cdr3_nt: TGTGCCAGCAGCTTCAACCCGGGACGGAACACCGGGGAGCTGTTTTTT; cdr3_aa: CASSFNPGRNTGELFF
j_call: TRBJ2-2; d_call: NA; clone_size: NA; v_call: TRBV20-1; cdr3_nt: TGCAGTGCTAGAGACGGGAACACCGGGGAGCTGTTTTTT; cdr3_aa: CSARDGNTGELFF
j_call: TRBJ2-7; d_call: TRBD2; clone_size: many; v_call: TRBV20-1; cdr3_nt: TGCAGTGCGCCCGTTCAGAGCGGGAGTATGGGCGAGCAGTACTTC; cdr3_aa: CSAPVQSGSMGEQYF
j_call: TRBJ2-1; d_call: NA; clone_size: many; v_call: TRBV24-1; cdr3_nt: TGTGCCACCAGTGACCAGCGGTACAATGAGCAGTTCTTC; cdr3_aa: CATSDQRYNEQFF
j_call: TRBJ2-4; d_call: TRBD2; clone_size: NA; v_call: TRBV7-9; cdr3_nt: TGTGCCAGCAGCTCTAGCGGGAGGGCCGAGGTGGACATTCAGTACTTC; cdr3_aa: CASSSSGRAEVDIQYF
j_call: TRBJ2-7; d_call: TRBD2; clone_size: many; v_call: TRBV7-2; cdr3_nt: TGTGCCAGCAGCTTAGCTGGACTAGGCTCCTACGAGCAGTACTTC; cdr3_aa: CASSLAGLGSYEQYF
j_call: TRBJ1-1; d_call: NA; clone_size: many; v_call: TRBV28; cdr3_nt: TGTGCCAGCAGCCCACGGGGCGCCACCTATGAAGCTTTCTTT; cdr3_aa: CASSPRGATYEAFF
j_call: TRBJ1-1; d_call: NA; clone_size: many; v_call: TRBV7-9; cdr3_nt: TGTGCCAGCGGGTTAGGGTCATTAGGGGCTTTCTTT; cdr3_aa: CASGLGSLGAFF
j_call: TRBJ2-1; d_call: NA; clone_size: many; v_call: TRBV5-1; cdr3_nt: TGCGCCAGCAGCTACTTGATCGGGAGCGGTAATGAGCAGTTCTTC; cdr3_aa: CASSYLIGSGNEQFF
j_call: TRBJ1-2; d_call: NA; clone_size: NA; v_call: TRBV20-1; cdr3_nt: TGCAGTGCTAGAGATGGTGTGCCGGGAAACTATGGCTACACCTTC; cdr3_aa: CSARDGVPGNYGYTF
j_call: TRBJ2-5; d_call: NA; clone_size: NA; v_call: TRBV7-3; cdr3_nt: TGTGCCAGCAGCTTAACTAGATTGGAGACCCAGTACTTC; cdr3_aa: CASSLTRLETQYF
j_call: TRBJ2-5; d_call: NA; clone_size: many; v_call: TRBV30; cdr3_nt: TGTGCCTGGAGTGTCGGGGAGACCCAGTACTTC; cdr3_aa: CAWSVGETQYF
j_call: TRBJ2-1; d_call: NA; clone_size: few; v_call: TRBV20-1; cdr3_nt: TGCAGTGCTAGAGCGGTCGGGAGAGGCTCCTACAATGAGCAGTTCTTC; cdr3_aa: CSARAVGRGSYNEQFF
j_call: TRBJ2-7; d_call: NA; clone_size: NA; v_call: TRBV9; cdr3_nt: TGTGCCAGCAGCGAGACCCCTTTAGGAGGCGGGCAGTACTTC; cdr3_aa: CASSETPLGGGQYF
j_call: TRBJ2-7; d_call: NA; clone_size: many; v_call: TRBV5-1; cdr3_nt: TGCGCCAGCAGCTTGCTTTTCAGGGACTCCTACGAGCAGTACTTC; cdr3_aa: CASSLLFRDSYEQYF
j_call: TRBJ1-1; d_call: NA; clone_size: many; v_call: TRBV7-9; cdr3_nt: TGTGCCAGCAGCCCAGGACAGACCATTACGACGGCTTTCTTT; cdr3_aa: CASSPGQTITTAFF
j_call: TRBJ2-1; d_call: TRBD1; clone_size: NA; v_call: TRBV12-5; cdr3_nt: TGTGCTAGTGGAAGTGGGACAGGAGCGTACAATGAGCAGTTCTTC; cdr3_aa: CASGSGTGAYNEQFF
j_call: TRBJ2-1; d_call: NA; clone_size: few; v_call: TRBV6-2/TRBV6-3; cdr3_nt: TGTGCCAGCAGTGCCTCTGCAGTCAATGAGCAGTTCTTC; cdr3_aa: CASSASAVNEQFF
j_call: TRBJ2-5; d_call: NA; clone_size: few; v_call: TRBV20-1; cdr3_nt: TGCAGTGCTAGAGATGGGACGTGGGAGACCCAGTACTTC; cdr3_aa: CSARDGTWETQYF
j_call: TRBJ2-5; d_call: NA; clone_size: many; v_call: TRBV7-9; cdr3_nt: TGTGCCAGCAGGCCCGGGGCTCAAGAGACCCAGTACTTC; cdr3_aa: CASRPGAQETQYF
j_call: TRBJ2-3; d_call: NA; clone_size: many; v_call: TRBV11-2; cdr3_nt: TGTGCCAGCAGCGTAAGTCGCGGGGTCACAGATACGCAGTATTTT; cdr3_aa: CASSVSRGVTDTQYF
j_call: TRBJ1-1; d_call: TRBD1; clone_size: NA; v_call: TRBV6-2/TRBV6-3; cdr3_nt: TGTGCCAGCAGTCGCAACCCCTACGGACAGGAGGTGGACACTGAAGCTTTCTTT; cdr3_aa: CASSRNPYGQEVDTEAFF
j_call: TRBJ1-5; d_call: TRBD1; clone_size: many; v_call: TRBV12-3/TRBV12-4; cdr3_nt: TGTGCCAGCAGTAGGACAGGGAACCCTCGTCAGCCCCAGCATTTT; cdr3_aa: CASSRTGNPRQPQHF
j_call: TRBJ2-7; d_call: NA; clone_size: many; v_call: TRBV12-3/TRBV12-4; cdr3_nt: TGTGCCAGCAGTTTAAGGGACTCGACCTACGAGCAGTACTTC; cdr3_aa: CASSLRDSTYEQYF